These 25 T cell receptor beta chains share one sample of origin, sequenced in a study of early stage breast cancer tumors. Here immunoSEQ multiplex PCR was the method, and the copy in TCRdb shows in-frame clones only, minus some. The data contain 51,000 or so clones, approximately 80% of them singletons. The sample consisted of blood. The receptors were sampled from a person aged 45 to 59 with breast cancer.

The J gene is TRBJ1-4, the V gene TRBV5-1; D gene ambiguous. This CDR3 is 13 amino acids long. Germline V gives CDR1 SGHRS, CDR2 YFSETQ. Trimming pared 1 base from V and 8 bases from J, leaving 9 bases between. The CDR3 protein is CASSLMGIEKLFF. The CDR3, as DNA: TGCGCCAGCAGCTTGATGGGCATAGAAAAACTGTTTTTT.

The genes are TRBV28 and TRBJ2-5, with unresolved D. Trimming pared 5 bases from V and 5 bases from J, leaving 3 bases between. This CDR3 has 10 residues. The germline gives CDR1 MDHEN, CDR2 SYDVKM. CDR3 in amino acids: CASSGETQYF. DNA for the CDR3: TGTGCCAGCAGTGGGGAGACCCAGTACTTC. Based on the CDR3 plus reference TRBV28 and TRBJ2-5, the full variable domain is DVKVTQSSRYLVKRTGEKVFLECVQDMDHENMFWYRQDPGLGLRLIYFSYDVKMKEKGDIPEGYSVSREKKERFSLILESASTNQTSMYLCASSGETQYFGPGTRLLVL.

The rearrangement uses TRBV7-2 and TRBJ2-7; D remains unclear. Trimming removed 4 bases at V and 2 bases at J, with 15 bases between. CDR1 and CDR2 from the germline V gene are SGHTA and FQGNSA. The CDR3 length is 15 residues. CDR3 loop: CASSSLISSPYEQYF. The CDR3 DNA sequence: TGTGCCAGCAGCTCATTAATCTCCTCCCCCTACGAGCAGTACTTC.

The chain is built from TRBV5-6 and TRBJ2-7; maybe TRBD1 (6 bases). Germline CDR1 reads SGHDT; CDR2 reads YYEEEE. The CDR3 has 13 residues. Trimming cost V 1 base and J 6 bases, with 11 bases left between them. In nucleotides, the CDR3 is TGTGCCAGCAGCTTGCTGGGACAAAGCGAGCAGTACTTC. It specifies CASSLLGQSEQYF.

This chain connects TRBV4-3 to TRBJ2-1; 10 bases map to TRBD2. This CDR3 region has 16 residues. CDR1 and CDR2 (germline): LGHNA, YSLEER. Trimming removed 5 bases from V and 5 bases from J; junction bases left unmatched: 9. The CDR3 region is CASSFRPGTSDNEQFF. The DNA of the CDR3 is TGCGCCAGCAGCTTCCGCCCCGGGACTAGCGACAATGAGCAGTTCTTC.

This clone showed up just a few times. The V and J genes are TRBV9 and TRBJ2-3; TRBD2 is a possible D gene (6 bases). Trimming took 2 bases from V and 3 from J, leaving 13 bases between them. The CDR3 is 15 residues long. Germline CDR1 is SGDLS and CDR2 is YYNGEE. The CDR3 DNA follows: TGTGCCAGCAGCGTTTACGGGGGTGGTACAGATACGCAGTATTTT. Its protein is CASSVYGGGTDTQYF.

The chain has TRBV6-5 and TRBJ2-7, with TRBD1 identical over 9 bases. The CDR3 has 14 amino acids. The J segment lost 0 bases and the V segment lost 6 bases, leaving 3 bases of the junction unmatched. CDR1 and CDR2 (germline): MNHEY, SVGAGI. The CDR3 sequence: CASRQGASSYEQYF. The CDR3 bases are TGTGCCAGCAGACAGGGGGCTAGCTCCTACGAGCAGTACTTC.

There are a few counts of this clone. The rearrangement uses TRBV6-1 and TRBJ2-7; D possibly corresponds to TRBD1 (6 bases). Looked up from germline, CDR1 is MNHNS and CDR2 is SASEGT. The CDR3 extends over 12 amino acids. V lost 6 bases and J 4 bases, leaving 10 bases between the germline ends. CDR3 in DNA: TGTGCCAGCAGGGGGACAAAGTACGAGCAGTACTTC. It yields the protein CASRGTKYEQYF.

J is TRBJ2-2 and V is TRBV5-1, with 10 bases matching TRBD1. V was pared by 5 bases and J by 3 bases, with 7 bases of the junction left unmatched. This CDR3 has 16 residues. From germline, CDR1 is SGHRS and CDR2 YFSETQ. CDR3 in amino acids: CASSQDRGGYTGELFF. The CDR3, as DNA: TGCGCCAGCAGTCAGGACAGGGGGGGATACACCGGGGAGCTGTTTTTT. The full variable domain, its missing parts supplied by reference TRBV5-1 and TRBJ2-2, is KAGVTQTPRYLIKTRGQQVTLSCSPISGHRSVSWYQQTPGQGLQFLFEYFSETQRNKGNFPGRFSGRQFSNSRSEMNVSTLELGDSALYLCASSQDRGGYTGELFFGEGSRLTVL.

V and J are TRBV19 and TRBJ2-5, with 7 bases fitting TRBD2. J was trimmed by 3 bases and V by 2 bases; bases with no gene match: 6. CDR1 LNHDA and CDR2 SQIVND come from the germline V gene (reference sequence). The CDR3 length is 15 residues. This CDR3 is CASSIYTAGKETQYF. The CDR3 DNA sequence: TGTGCCAGTAGTATATACACAGCGGGGAAAGAGACCCAGTACTTC.

The chain carries TRBV28 and TRBJ2-1, with 8 bases matching TRBD2. Germline V CDR1 and CDR2: MDHEN, SYDVKM. There are 16 residues in the CDR3. V shed 6 bases and J 9 bases; nucleotides not matched to a gene: 16. Here the CDR3 reads CASSRGLADWAGEQFF. The CDR3 region has the DNA TGTGCCAGCAGCCGAGGACTAGCAGACTGGGCGGGTGAGCAGTTCTTC.

This chain uses TRBV9 with TRBJ2-3; D ambiguous. The V gene's germline CDR1 is SGDLS and CDR2 YYNGEE. CDR3 length: 13 amino acids. Between the trimmed V and J ends, which lost 4 bases and 6 bases, there was a span of 12 bases. CDR3 DNA: TGTGCCAGCAGCACGGAGTCAGCCGATACGCAGTATTTT. As protein: CASSTESADTQYF.

The V gene is TRBV7-9, the J gene TRBJ2-7, with D possibly matching TRBD1 (6 bases). CDR3 size: 12 residues. The V and J ends lost 5 bases and 6 bases respectively, with 11 bases between them. Germline CDR1 is SEHNR and CDR2 is FQNEAQ (reference sequence). CDR3 sequence (DNA): TGTGCCAGCAGCATCCAGGGGATCGAGCAGTACTTC. Translation: CASSIQGIEQYF.

V and J are TRBV27 and TRBJ1-2; D unresolved. This CDR3 has 13 amino acids. Per the germline V gene, CDR1 is MNHEY and CDR2 is SMNVEV (reference sequence). V was cut by 6 bases and J by 0 bases, with 8 bases left in between. As DNA, the CDR3 is TGTGCCAGCAGGCCTTCAGCTAACTATGGCTACACCTTC. Translating gives CASRPSANYGYTF.

This chain connects TRBV5-8 to TRBJ2-3, with D perhaps TRBD2 (5 bases). Trimming took off 1 base at V and 2 bases at J, with 8 bases between the two ends. Germline V lookup: CDR1 SGHTS, CDR2 YDEGEE. This CDR3 comprises 14 residues. The CDR3 DNA reads as TGTGCCAGCAGCTTGCGTCTAGCCACAGATACGCAGTATTTT. Translation: CASSLRLATDTQYF.

This sequence joins TRBV7-2 and TRBJ1-1; D is undetermined. In germline, CDR1 is SGHTA, CDR2 FQGNSA. The V end was cut by 3 bases, the J end by 0 bases, with 8 bases between. The length of the CDR3 is 14 residues. The CDR3 spells CASSFFDLNTEAFF. The CDR3, as DNA: TGTGCCAGCAGCTTCTTTGACCTGAACACTGAAGCTTTCTTT.

The rearrangement uses TRBV23-1 and TRBJ2-7; unclear D gene. TRBV23-1 falls under the ORF class, with uncertain function. V was trimmed by 0 bases and J by 7 bases, leaving 19 bases between them. CDR3 length equals 16 residues. The CDR3, as DNA: TGCGCCAGCAGTCAATCTCTTTGTTCCCTTATCTGGGAGCAGTACTTC. This codes for CASSQSLCSLIWEQYF.

The genes are TRBV5-6 and TRBJ2-1, with 10 bases that match TRBD2. This CDR3 is 15 amino acids long. V shed 3 bases and J 4 bases; nucleotides not matched to a gene: 4. The germline gives CDR1 SGHDT, CDR2 YYEEEE. The DNA of the CDR3 is TGTGCCAGCAGCTCCGGGACTAGCGCTTACAATGAGCAGTTCTTC. Its protein product is CASSSGTSAYNEQFF.

The chain uses TRBV4-3 and TRBJ2-6, with D possibly TRBD1 on 6 matching bases. Germline values: CDR1 LGHNA, CDR2 YSLEER. The CDR3 has 19 residues. Between the trimmed V and J ends, which lost 0 bases and 0 bases, there was a span of 15 bases. CDR3 region: CASSQDQTGVYSGANVLTF. The CDR3 nucleotides read TGCGCCAGCAGCCAAGATCAGACAGGAGTCTACTCTGGGGCCAACGTCCTGACTTTC.

The chain employs TRBV6-5 and TRBJ2-5, with D possibly TRBD1 on 5 matching bases. Germline CDR1 is MNHEY and CDR2 is SVGAGI. The CDR3 length is 13 residues. V dropped 6 bases and J dropped 5 bases, with 13 bases sitting between them. CDR3: CASSFMGRETQYF. The CDR3 DNA sequence: TGTGCCAGCAGCTTCATGGGGCGGGAGACCCAGTACTTC.

This rearrangement joins TRBV5-1 to TRBJ2-2, with 10 bases fitting TRBD2. This CDR3 has 16 amino acids. The trim removed 4 bases at V and 3 bases at J, leaving 6 bases unmatched. CDR1 SGHRS and CDR2 YFSETQ come from the germline V gene. The CDR3 coding sequence is TGCGCCAGCAGCGATCCCGGGACTAGCGACACCGGGGAGCTGTTTTTT. This codes for CASSDPGTSDTGELFF.

The chain has TRBV7-9 and TRBJ2-2; 10 positions agree with TRBD1. The length of the CDR3 is 15 residues. The germline V gene encodes CDR1 SEHNR and CDR2 FQNEAQ (reference sequence). Germline trimming cut 3 bases from V and 3 bases from J; bases unmatched to any gene: 1. The CDR3 DNA sequence: TGTGCCAGCAGCTTGGGACAGGGGCACACCGGGGAGCTGTTTTTT. Its protein product is CASSLGQGHTGELFF.

V gene TRBV2 combines with J gene TRBJ2-5; unclear D gene. The germline CDR1 and CDR2 sequences are SNHLY and FYNNEI. The CDR3 totals 13 residues. V lost 3 bases to trimming and J lost 5 bases, with 10 bases between them. The CDR3 DNA sequence: TGTGCCAGCAGTGAGGGTCCGAAGGAGACCCAGTACTTC. Its translation is CASSEGPKETQYF.

The rearrangement joins TRBV5-1 to TRBJ1-1; 10 nucleotides line up with TRBD1. V was pared by 4 bases and J by 6 bases, with 3 bases of the junction left unmatched. Germline CDR1 reads SGHRS; CDR2 reads YFSETQ. The CDR3 has 13 residues. The CDR3 reads CASSAGQGAEAFF. The DNA for the CDR3 is TGCGCCAGCAGCGCCGGACAGGGGGCTGAAGCTTTCTTT.

The chain is built from TRBV10-3 and TRBJ2-7, with 7 bases lining up with TRBD1. From germline, CDR1 is ENHRY and CDR2 SYGVKD. This CDR3 is 11 amino acids long. V gave up 6 bases and J gave up 7 bases; unmatched junction bases: 3. CDR3 sequence reads: CAIRQGWEQYF. CDR3 DNA sequence: TGTGCCATCAGACAGGGGTGGGAGCAGTACTTC.